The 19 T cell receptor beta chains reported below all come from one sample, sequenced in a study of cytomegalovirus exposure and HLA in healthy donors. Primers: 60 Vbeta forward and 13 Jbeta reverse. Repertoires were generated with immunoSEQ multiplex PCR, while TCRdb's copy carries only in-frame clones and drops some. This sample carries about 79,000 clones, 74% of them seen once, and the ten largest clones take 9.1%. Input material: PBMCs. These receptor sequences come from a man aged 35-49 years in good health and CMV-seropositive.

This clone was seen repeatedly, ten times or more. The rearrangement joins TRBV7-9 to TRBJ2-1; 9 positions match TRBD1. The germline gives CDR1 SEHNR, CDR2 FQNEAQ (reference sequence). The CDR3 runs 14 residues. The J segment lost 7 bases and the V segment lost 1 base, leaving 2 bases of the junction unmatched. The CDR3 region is CASSLDRGRNEQFF. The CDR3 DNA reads TGTGCCAGCAGCTTAGACAGGGGGCGGAATGAGCAGTTCTTC.

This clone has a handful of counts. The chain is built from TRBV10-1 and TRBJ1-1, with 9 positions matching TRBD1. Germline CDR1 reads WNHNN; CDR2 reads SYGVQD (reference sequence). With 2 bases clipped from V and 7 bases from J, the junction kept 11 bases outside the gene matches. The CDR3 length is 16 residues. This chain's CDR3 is CASSERWDRDSVEAFF. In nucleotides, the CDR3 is TGCGCCAGCAGTGAGAGGTGGGACAGGGACTCGGTTGAAGCTTTCTTT.

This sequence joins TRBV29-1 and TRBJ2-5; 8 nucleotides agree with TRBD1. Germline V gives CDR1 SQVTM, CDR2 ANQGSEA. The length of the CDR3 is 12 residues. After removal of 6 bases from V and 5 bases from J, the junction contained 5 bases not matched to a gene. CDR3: CSVATGAETQYF. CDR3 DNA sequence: TGCAGCGTGGCGACAGGGGCGGAGACCCAGTACTTC.

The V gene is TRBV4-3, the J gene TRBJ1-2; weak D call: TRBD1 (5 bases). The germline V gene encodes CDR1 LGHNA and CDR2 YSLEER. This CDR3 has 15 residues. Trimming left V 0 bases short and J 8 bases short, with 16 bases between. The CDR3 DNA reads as TGCGCCAGCAGCCAAGATATCAGGGCAGCTGGGGGCTACACCTTC. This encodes CASSQDIRAAGGYTF.

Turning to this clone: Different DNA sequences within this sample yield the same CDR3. The CDR3 nucleotides read TGTGCCAGCAGGGACAGCATTAACTATGGCTACACCTTC. This codes for CASRDSINYGYTF. The V and J genes are TRBV28 and TRBJ1-2; a possible D gene is TRBD1 (6 bases). Trimming took off 6 bases at V and 1 base at J, with 9 bases between the two ends. The CDR3 sequence is 13 residues long. CDR1 and CDR2 (germline): MDHEN, SYDVKM.

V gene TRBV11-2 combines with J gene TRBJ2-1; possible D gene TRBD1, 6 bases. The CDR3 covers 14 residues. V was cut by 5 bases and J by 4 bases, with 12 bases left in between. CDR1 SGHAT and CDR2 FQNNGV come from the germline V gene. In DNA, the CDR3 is TGTGCCAGCAGCCCGGGACAAAGTTACAATGAGCAGTTCTTC. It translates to CASSPGQSYNEQFF.

The CDR3 region is CASSRGQGEEKLFF. The CDR3 DNA sequence: TGTGCCAGCAGCAGGGGACAGGGGGAGGAAAAACTGTTTTTT. V gene TRBV5-5 combines with J gene TRBJ1-4; TRBD1 matches at 11 bases. Germline V gene sequence: CDR1 SGHKS, CDR2 YYEKEE (reference sequence). V shed 4 bases, J shed 8 bases, and the junction held 4 bases outside the gene matches. The CDR3 length is 14 residues.

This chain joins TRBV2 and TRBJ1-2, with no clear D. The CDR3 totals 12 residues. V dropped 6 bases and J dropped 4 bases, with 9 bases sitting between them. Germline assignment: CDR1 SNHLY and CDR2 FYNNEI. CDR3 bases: TGTGCCAGCAGGGTGCGTCCCTATGGCTACACCTTC. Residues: CASRVRPYGYTF. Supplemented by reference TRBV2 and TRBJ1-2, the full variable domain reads EPEVTQTPSHQVTQMGQEVILRCVPISNHLYFYWYRQILGQKVEFLVSFYNNEISEKSEIFDDQFSVERPDGSNFTLKIRSTKLEDSAMYFCASRVRPYGYTFGSGTRLTVV.

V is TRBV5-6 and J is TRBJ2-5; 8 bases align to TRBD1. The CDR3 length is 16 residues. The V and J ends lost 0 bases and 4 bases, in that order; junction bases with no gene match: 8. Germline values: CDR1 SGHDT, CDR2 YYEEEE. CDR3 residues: CASSLGLGQGAETQYF. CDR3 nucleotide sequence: TGTGCCAGCAGCTTGGGGTTGGGTCAGGGGGCAGAGACCCAGTACTTC.

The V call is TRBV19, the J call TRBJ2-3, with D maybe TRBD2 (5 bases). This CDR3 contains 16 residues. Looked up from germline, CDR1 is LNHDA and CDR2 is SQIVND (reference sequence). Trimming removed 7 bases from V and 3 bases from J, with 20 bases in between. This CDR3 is CASTPVGGSVTDTQYF. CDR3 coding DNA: TGTGCCAGTACCCCCGTCGGTGGGAGCGTGACAGATACGCAGTATTTT.

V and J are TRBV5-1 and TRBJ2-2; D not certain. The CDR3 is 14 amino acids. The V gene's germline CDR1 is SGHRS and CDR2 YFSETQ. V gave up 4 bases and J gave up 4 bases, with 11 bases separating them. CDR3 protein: CASSPRPGTGELFF. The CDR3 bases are TGCGCCAGCAGCCCCCGACCGGGCACCGGGGAGCTGTTTTTT.

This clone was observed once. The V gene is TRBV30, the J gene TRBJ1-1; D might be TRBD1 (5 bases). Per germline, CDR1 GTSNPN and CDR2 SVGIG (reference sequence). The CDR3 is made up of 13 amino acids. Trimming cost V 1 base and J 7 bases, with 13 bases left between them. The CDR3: CAWSGPGQGEAFF. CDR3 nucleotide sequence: TGTGCCTGGAGTGGCCCTGGGCAGGGTGAAGCTTTCTTT.

CDR3 loop: CASSPTSGQETQYF. The CDR3, as DNA: TGTGCCAGCAGCCCGACTAGCGGACAAGAGACCCAGTACTTC. J is TRBJ2-5 and V is TRBV7-6; TRBD2 matches 9 bases. The germline V gene encodes CDR1 SGHVS and CDR2 FNYEAQ. J gave up 2 bases and V 5 bases, and 3 bases lay outside the gene matches. The CDR3 extends over 14 amino acids.

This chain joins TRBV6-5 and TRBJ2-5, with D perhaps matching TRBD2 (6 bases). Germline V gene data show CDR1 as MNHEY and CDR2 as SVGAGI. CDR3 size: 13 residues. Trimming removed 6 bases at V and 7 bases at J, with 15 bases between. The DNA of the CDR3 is TGTGCCAGCAGGTCGGGAGACCAGCGGACCCAGTACTTC. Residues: CASRSGDQRTQYF.

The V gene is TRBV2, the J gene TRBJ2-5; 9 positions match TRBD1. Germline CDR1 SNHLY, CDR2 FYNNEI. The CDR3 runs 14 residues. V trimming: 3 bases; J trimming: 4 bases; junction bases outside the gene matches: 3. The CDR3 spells CASSEGQGRETQYF. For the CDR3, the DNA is TGTGCCAGCAGTGAGGGACAGGGAAGAGAGACCCAGTACTTC. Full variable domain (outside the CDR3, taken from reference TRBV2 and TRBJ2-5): EPEVTQTPSHQVTQMGQEVILRCVPISNHLYFYWYRQILGQKVEFLVSFYNNEISEKSEIFDDQFSVERPDGSNFTLKIRSTKLEDSAMYFCASSEGQGRETQYFGPGTRLLVL.

CDR3: CASSFRLAGGTANEQFF. CDR3 in DNA: TGCGCCAGCAGCTTTCGACTAGCGGGAGGAACCGCCAATGAGCAGTTCTTC. This chain links TRBV5-1 with TRBJ2-1; TRBD2 agrees at 13 bases. The CDR3 consists of 17 residues. The V gene's germline CDR1 is SGHRS and CDR2 YFSETQ. V was clipped by 2 bases and J by 6 bases; unmatched bases: 8. The full variable domain, completed using reference TRBV5-1 and TRBJ2-1, is KAGVTQTPRYLIKTRGQQVTLSCSPISGHRSVSWYQQTPGQGLQFLFEYFSETQRNKGNFPGRFSGRQFSNSRSEMNVSTLELGDSALYLCASSFRLAGGTANEQFFGPGTRLTVL.

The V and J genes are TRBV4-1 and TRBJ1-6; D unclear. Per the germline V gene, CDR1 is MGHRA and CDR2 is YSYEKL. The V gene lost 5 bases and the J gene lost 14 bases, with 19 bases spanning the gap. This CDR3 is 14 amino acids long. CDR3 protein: CASSGTRSSGALHF. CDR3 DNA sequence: TGCGCCAGCAGCGGTACCAGGTCCTCGGGAGCCCTCCACTTT.

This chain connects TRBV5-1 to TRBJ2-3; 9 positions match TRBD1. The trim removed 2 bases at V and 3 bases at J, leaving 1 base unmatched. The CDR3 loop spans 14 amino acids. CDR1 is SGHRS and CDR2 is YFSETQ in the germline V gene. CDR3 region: CASSFGTGTDTQYF. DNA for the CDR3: TGCGCCAGCAGCTTTGGGACAGGGACAGATACGCAGTATTTT.

CDR3 protein: CASSERGTGELFF. CDR3 bases: TGCGCCAGCAGTGAACGGGGAACCGGGGAGCTGTTTTTT. The V call is TRBV10-1, the J call TRBJ2-2, with D maybe TRBD2 (5 bases). CDR1 is WNHNN and CDR2 is SYGVQD in the germline V gene (reference sequence). The CDR3 has 13 amino acids. V was cut by 3 bases and J by 5 bases, with 7 bases left in between.